These T cell receptor beta chains were read from a single sample in a study of T-cell reconstitution after alpha-beta-depleted transplantation in children. TCRdb independently ran MiXCR on the PCR reads; one entry per CDR3 protein. Of approximately 510,000 distinct CDR3 sequences detected, around 16% appear once; the ten largest clones hold roughly 3.3%. The material was PBMCs from the stem cell graft donor, obtained from the stem cell graft. Every receptor here comes from a human donor who donated a stem cell graft to a child with acute lymphoblastic leukemia. The CDR3 runs from the conserved cysteine through the conserved F or W. A D gene is named only where the DNA matches it firmly. Rows give clone size only sometimes, using once, few, many, or a class for an expanded clone.

V: TRBV6-1; length: 13; J: TRBJ1-2; D: .; size: .; DNA: TGTGCCAGCAGTGATCGATATCGGGGTGGCTACACCTTC; CDR3: CASSDRYRGGYTF
V: TRBV30; length: 14; J: TRBJ2-3; D: .; size: .; DNA: TGTGCCTGGAGTGTTTTGGGGAACACAGATACGCAGTATTTT; CDR3: CAWSVLGNTDTQYF
V: TRBV7-2; length: 17; J: TRBJ2-2; D: .; size: few; DNA: TGTGCCAGCAGCTTAGTACCGGGGAATTCATACACCGGGGAGCTGTTTTTT; CDR3: CASSLVPGNSYTGELFF
V: TRBV5-1; length: 15; J: TRBJ1-2; D: .; size: few; DNA: TGCGCCAGCAGCTTTACCGGGACGTCCTCCATCGGCTACACCTTC; CDR3: CASSFTGTSSIGYTF
V: TRBV9; length: 14; J: TRBJ2-1; D: TRBD2; size: .; DNA: TGTGCCAGCAGCGTAGAGCGGGAGGCCAATGAGCAGTTCTTC; CDR3: CASSVEREANEQFF
V: TRBV3-1; length: 12; J: TRBJ2-5; D: TRBD1; size: many; DNA: TGTGCCAGCCGTCACAGGGGCGAGACCCAGTACTTC; CDR3: CASRHRGETQYF
V: TRBV11-2; length: 19; J: TRBJ2-1; D: TRBD2; size: .; DNA: TGTGCCAGCAGCCCCAGAGCTAGCGGGAGAAGTATGACCCACAATGAGCAGTTCTTC; CDR3: CASSPRASGRSMTHNEQFF
V: TRBV20-1; length: 15; J: TRBJ2-7; D: .; size: .; DNA: TGCAGTGCGCTGGGGGGGCGGGCGAGCTCCTACGAGCAGTACTTC; CDR3: CSALGGRASSYEQYF
V: TRBV18; length: 16; J: TRBJ2-7; D: TRBD1; size: .; DNA: TGTGCCAGCTCACCACTCGGACAGGGTAATTCCTACGAGCAGTACTTC; CDR3: CASSPLGQGNSYEQYF
V: TRBV9; length: 15; J: TRBJ2-2; D: TRBD2; size: .; DNA: TGTGCCAGCAGCGTAGCGGGAGGGCCCCCCGGGGAGCTGTTTTTT; CDR3: CASSVAGGPPGELFF